One sample yielded the 9 T cell receptor beta chains listed below, sequenced in a study of memory CD4+ T cells and cytomegalovirus serostatus. The sort gate was single viable CD3+CD4+CD8-CD45RO+ cells for memory CD4+ T cells. Here immunoSEQ multiplex PCR was the method, and the copy in TCRdb shows in-frame clones only, minus some. The sample has 25,000 to 30,000 clones, 75% seen once. Material: memory CD4+ T cells from blood. Receptors were obtained from an adult in good health and CMV-seronegative.

V and J are TRBV7-2 and TRBJ2-4; 7 nucleotides align to TRBD1. CDR1 SGHTA and CDR2 FQGNSA come from the germline V gene. J gave up 0 bases and V 4 bases, and 9 bases lay outside the gene matches. This CDR3 region has 17 residues. This chain's CDR3 is CASSSYGTDLAKNIQYF. The CDR3 DNA reads TGTGCCAGCAGCTCATACGGGACAGACTTAGCCAAAAACATTCAGTACTTC.

The genes are TRBV20-1 and TRBJ1-2; no clear D. The CDR3 is 10 amino acids. Germline CDR1 is DFQATT and CDR2 is SNEGSKA (reference sequence). Trimming removed 7 bases from V and 8 bases from J, with 11 bases in between. The CDR3 nucleotides are TGCAGTGTATCCACCGGGGGCTACACCTTC. Its translation: CSVSTGGYTF.

The chain uses TRBV20-1 and TRBJ2-7; D remains unclear. This CDR3 spans 11 amino acids. Trimming shortened V by 6 bases and J by 4 bases, and 10 bases separated the two germline ends. From germline, CDR1 is DFQATT and CDR2 SNEGSKA (reference sequence). The CDR3 coding sequence is TGCAGTGCAGCTCCCAGGTACGAGCAGTACTTC. Its protein is CSAAPRYEQYF.

The V and J genes are TRBV4-2 and TRBJ2-4; 7 bases are a match to TRBD2. This CDR3 is built from 17 residues. Per germline, CDR1 LGHNA and CDR2 YNFKEQ. J lost 0 bases, V lost 0 bases, and 5 bases had no gene match. This CDR3 reads CASSQDRLAVAKNIQYF. CDR3 DNA sequence: TGTGCCAGCAGCCAAGATCGACTAGCAGTAGCCAAAAACATTCAGTACTTC.

The chain recombines TRBV10-1 with TRBJ2-1; 8 nucleotides align to TRBD2. There are 13 residues in the CDR3. V lost 4 bases, J lost 5 bases, and 1 base stayed unmatched. Germline assignment: CDR1 WNHNN and CDR2 SYGVQD (reference sequence). CDR3 sequence: CASSGGLDNEQFF. CDR3 DNA: TGCGCCAGCAGTGGGGGACTAGACAATGAGCAGTTCTTC.

This chain joins TRBV7-9 and TRBJ1-3; the D is unclear. Germline V gene sequence: CDR1 SEHNR, CDR2 FQNEAQ (reference sequence). The germline V and J ends were trimmed by 2 bases and 0 bases, with 5 bases remaining between them. CDR3 length equals 14 residues. The CDR3 coding sequence is TGTGCCAGCAGCTTATCGACCTCTGGAAACACCATATATTTT. Protein: CASSLSTSGNTIYF.

The CDR3 is CASRVERPLSHEQYF. The CDR3 DNA reads TGTGCCAGCAGAGTGGAGAGACCACTATCCCACGAGCAGTACTTC. The chain is built from TRBV6-1 and TRBJ2-7, with no clear D. The CDR3 consists of 15 residues. Trimming pared 6 bases from V and 5 bases from J, leaving 20 bases between. Germline lookup yields CDR1 MNHNS and CDR2 SASEGT.

V usage is TRBV7-2 and J usage is TRBJ2-4; D is undetermined. Between the trimmed V and J ends, which lost 4 bases and 8 bases, there was a span of 9 bases. From germline, CDR1 is SGHTA and CDR2 FQGNSA. CDR3 length: 12 residues. The CDR3 reads CASSSANYIQYF. The CDR3 bases are TGTGCCAGCAGCTCCGCGAATTACATTCAGTACTTC.

The chain employs TRBV19 and TRBJ2-1, with TRBD2 matching 9 bases. The germline V gene encodes CDR1 LNHDA and CDR2 SQIVND (reference sequence). The CDR3 contains 17 residues. Germline trimming cut 4 bases from V and 3 bases from J; bases unmatched to any gene: 10. CDR3 sequence (DNA): TGTGCCAGTAGTACGACCAGCGGGAGGAATTACTACAATGAGCAGTTCTTC. The encoded protein is CASSTTSGRNYYNEQFF.